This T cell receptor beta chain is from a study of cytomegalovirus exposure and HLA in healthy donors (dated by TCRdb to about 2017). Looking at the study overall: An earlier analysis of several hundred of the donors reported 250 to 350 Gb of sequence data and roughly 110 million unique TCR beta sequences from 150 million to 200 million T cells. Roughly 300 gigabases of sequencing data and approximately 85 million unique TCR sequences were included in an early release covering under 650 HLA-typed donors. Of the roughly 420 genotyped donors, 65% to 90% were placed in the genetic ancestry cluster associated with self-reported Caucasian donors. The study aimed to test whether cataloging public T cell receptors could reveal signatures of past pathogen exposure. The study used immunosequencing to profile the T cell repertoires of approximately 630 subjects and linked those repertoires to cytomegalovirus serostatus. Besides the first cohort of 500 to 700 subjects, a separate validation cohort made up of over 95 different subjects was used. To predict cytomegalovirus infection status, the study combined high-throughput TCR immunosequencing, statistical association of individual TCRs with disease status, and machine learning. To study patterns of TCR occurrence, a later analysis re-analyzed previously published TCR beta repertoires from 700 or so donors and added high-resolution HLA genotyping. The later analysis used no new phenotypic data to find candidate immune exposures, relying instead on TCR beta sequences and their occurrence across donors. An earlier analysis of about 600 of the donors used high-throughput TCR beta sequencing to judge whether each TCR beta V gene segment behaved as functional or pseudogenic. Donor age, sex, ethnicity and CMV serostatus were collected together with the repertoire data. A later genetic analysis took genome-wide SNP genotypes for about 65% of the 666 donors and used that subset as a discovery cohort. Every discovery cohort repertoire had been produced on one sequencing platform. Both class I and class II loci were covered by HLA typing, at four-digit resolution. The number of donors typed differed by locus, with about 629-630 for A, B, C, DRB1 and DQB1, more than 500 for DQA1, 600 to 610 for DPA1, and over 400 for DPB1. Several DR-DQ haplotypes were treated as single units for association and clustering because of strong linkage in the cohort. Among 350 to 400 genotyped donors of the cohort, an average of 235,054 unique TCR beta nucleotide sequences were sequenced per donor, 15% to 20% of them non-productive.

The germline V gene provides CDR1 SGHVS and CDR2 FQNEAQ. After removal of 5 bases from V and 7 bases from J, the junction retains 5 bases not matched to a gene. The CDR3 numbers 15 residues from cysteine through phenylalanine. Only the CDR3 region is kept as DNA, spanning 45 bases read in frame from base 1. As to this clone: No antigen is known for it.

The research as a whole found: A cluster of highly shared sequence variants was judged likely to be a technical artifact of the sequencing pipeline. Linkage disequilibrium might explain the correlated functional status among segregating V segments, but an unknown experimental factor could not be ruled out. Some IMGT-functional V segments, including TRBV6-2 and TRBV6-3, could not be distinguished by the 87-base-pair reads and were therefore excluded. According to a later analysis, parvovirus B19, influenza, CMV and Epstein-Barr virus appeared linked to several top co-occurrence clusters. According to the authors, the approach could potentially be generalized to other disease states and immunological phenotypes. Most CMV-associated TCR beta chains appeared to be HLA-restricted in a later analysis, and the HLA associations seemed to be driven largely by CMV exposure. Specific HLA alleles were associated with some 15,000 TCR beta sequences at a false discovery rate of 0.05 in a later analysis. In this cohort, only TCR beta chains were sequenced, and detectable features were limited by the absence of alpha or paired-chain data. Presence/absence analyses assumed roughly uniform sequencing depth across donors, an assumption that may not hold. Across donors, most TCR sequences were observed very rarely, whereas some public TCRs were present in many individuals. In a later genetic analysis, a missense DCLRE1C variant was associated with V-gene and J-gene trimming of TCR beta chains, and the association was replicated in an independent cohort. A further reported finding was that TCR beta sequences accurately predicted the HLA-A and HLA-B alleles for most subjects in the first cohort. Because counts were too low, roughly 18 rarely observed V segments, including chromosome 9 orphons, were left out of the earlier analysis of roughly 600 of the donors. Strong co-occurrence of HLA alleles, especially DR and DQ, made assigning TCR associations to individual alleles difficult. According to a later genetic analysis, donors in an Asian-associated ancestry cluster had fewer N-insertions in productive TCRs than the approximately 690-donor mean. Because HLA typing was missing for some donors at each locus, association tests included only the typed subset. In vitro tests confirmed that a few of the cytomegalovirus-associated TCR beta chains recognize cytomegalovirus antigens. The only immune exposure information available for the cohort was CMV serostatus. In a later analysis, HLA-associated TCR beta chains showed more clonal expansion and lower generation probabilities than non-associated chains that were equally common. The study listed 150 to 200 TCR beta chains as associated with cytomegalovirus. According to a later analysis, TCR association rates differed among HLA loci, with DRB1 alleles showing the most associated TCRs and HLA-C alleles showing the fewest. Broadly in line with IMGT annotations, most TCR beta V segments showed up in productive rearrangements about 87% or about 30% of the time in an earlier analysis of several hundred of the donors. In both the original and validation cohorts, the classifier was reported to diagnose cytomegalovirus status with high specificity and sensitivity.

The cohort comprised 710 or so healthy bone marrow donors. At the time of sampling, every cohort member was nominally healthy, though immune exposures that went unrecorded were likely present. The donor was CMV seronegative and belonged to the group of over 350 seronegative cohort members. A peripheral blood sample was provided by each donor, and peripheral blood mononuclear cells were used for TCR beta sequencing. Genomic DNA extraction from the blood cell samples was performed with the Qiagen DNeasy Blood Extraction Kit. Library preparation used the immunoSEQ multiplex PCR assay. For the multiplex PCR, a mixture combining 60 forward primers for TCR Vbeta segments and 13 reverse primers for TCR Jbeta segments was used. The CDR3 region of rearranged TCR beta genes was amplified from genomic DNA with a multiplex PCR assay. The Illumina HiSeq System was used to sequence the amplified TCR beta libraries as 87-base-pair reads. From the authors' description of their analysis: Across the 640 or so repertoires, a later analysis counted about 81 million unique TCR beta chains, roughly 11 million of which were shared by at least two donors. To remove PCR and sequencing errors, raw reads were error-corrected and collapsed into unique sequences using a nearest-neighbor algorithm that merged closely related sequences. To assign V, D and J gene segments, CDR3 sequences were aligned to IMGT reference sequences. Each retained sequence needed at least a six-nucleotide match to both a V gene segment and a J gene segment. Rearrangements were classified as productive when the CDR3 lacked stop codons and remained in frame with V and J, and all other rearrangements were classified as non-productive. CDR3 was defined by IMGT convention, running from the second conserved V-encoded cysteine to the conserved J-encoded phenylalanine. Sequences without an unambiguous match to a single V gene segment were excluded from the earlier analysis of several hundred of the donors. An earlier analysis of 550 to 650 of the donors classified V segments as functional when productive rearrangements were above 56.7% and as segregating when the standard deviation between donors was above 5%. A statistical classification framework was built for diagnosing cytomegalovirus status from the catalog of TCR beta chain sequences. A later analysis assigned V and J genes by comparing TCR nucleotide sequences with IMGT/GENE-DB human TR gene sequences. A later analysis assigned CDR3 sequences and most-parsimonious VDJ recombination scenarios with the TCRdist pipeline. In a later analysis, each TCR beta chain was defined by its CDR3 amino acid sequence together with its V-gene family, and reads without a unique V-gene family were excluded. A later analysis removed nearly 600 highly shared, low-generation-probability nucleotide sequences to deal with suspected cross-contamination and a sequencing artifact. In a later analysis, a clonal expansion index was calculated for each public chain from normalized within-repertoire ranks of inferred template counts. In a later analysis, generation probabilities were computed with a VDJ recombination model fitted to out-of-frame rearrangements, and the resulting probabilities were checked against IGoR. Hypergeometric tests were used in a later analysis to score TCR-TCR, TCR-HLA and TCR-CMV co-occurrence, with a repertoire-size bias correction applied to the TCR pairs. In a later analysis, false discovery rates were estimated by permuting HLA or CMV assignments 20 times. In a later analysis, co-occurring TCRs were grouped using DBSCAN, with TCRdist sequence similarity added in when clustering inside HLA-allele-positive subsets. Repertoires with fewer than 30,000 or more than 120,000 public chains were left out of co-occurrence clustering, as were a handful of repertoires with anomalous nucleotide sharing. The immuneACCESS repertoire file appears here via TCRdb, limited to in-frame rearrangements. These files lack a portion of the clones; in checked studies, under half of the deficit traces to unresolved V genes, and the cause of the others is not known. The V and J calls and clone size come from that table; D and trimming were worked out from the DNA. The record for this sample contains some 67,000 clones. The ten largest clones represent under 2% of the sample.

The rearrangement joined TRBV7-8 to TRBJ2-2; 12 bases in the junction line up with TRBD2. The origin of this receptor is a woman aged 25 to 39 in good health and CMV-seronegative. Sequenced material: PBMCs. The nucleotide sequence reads TGTGCCAGCAGCCCGACTAGCGGGAGAAACGGGGAGCTGTTTTTT. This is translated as CASSPTSGRNGELFF.